Listed below are T cell receptor beta chains from one sample, sequenced in a study of blood T cell repertoires in COVID-19. TCRdb keeps only in-frame clones here, not all; method: immunoSEQ multiplex PCR. The table records roughly 160,000 clones, about 90% of them present only once. The source material was PBMCs or T cells enriched from blood (not recorded which). All receptors derive from a woman aged 50 to 60 who had recovered from COVID-19. Both conserved end residues are part of each CDR3. The D gene is left open where the match is weak. Size values are once, few and many counts, or a class for expanded clones, and some rows have none.

>TRBV14|few|TRBJ2-3|TRBD2
CASSPGTSGRADTQYF
TGTGCCAGCAGCCCGGGGACTAGCGGGAGAGCAGATACGCAGTATTTT
>TRBV28|-|TRBJ1-1|TRBD1
CASSSGQGRGQNAEAFF
TGTGCCAGCAGTTCAGGACAGGGGAGGGGGCAGAACGCTGAAGCTTTCTTT
>TRBV19|once|TRBJ1-5|TRBD1
CASSRGGGPVPQHF
TGTGCCAGTAGTAGAGGGGGCGGGCCCGTTCCCCAGCATTTT
>TRBV18|-|TRBJ1-1|-
CASSPIGGQDTEAFF
TGTGCCAGCTCACCAATCGGGGGGCAGGACACTGAAGCTTTCTTT
>TRBV12-3/TRBV12-4|-|TRBJ1-1|-
CASSLVRQGEAFF
TGTGCCAGCAGTTTAGTAAGGCAGGGTGAAGCTTTCTTT
>TRBV5-1|-|TRBJ2-3|TRBD2
CASVFGTSGTDTQYF
TGCGCCAGCGTCTTCGGGACTAGCGGCACAGATACGCAGTATTTT
>TRBV2|-|TRBJ2-4|-
CASREAKNIQYF
TGTGCCAGCAGGGAGGCCAAAAACATTCAGTACTTC
>TRBV2|-|TRBJ1-5|TRBD1
CASSGTGFSNQPQHF
TGTGCCAGCAGCGGGACAGGGTTTAGCAATCAGCCCCAGCATTTT
>TRBV3-1/TRBV3-2|-|TRBJ2-3|TRBD2
CASSQGSGRRTDTQYF
TGTGCCAGCAGCCAGGGTAGCGGGAGGCGCACAGATACGCAGTATTTT
>TRBV6-5|few|TRBJ2-3|TRBD1
CASRWTGGGDTQYF
TGTGCCAGTAGATGGACAGGGGGGGGAGATACGCAGTATTTT
>TRBV20-1|few|TRBJ1-5|-
CSASGDQLWRAFYSNQPQHF
TGCAGTGCTAGTGGGGATCAACTCTGGAGGGCCTTTTATAGCAATCAGCCCCAGCATTTT
>TRBV11-3|-|TRBJ2-7|-
CASSLDSGREQYF
TGTGCCAGCAGCTTAGATTCAGGGCGAGAGCAGTACTTC
>TRBV11-2|-|TRBJ2-1|TRBD2
CASSLGQTSGRNEQFF
TGTGCCAGCAGCTTAGGTCAGACTAGCGGGAGGAATGAGCAGTTCTTC
>TRBV15|-|TRBJ2-2|-
CATSRDVRENTGELFF
TGTGCCACCAGCAGAGATGTGCGGGAGAACACCGGGGAGCTGTTTTTT
>TRBV29-1|-|TRBJ2-3|TRBD2
CSVDGTSGRTPGTQYF
TGCAGCGTTGACGGAACTAGCGGGAGGACCCCGGGGACGCAGTATTTT
>TRBV11-1|-|TRBJ1-1|-
CATSGWTEAFF
TGTGCCACCTCAGGGTGGACTGAAGCTTTCTTT
>TRBV6-4|-|TRBJ2-1|-
CASSVNSATSYNEQFF
TGTGCCAGCAGCGTTAATAGCGCGACCTCCTACAATGAGCAGTTCTTC
>TRBV28|-|TRBJ2-7|TRBD2
CASSLSSGRSPYEQYF
TGTGCCAGCAGTTTATCAAGCGGGAGGTCCCCCTACGAGCAGTACTTC
>TRBV11-2|-|TRBJ2-5|TRBD2
CASSSLAGGRETQYF
TGTGCCAGCAGCTCCCTGGCGGGAGGAAGAGAGACCCAGTACTTC
>TRBV27|-|TRBJ2-1|-
CASRPTGWLSNEQFF
TGTGCCAGCAGACCAACAGGGTGGTTGAGCAATGAGCAGTTCTTC
>TRBV7-2|-|TRBJ2-3|-
CASSSTGAGTDTQYF
TGTGCCAGCAGCTCAACGGGAGCCGGCACAGATACGCAGTATTTT
>TRBV11-3|-|TRBJ2-1|-
CASSLAMFQGGEQFF
TGTGCCAGCAGCCTAGCCATGTTCCAAGGGGGTGAGCAGTTCTTC
>TRBV28|-|TRBJ2-4|TRBD2
CASSLTGGGIAKNIQYF
TGTGCCAGCAGTTTAACGGGAGGGGGAATAGCCAAAAACATTCAGTACTTC
>TRBV7-9|-|TRBJ2-6|-
CASSHRGGLAIPGANVLTF
TGTGCCAGCAGCCATAGGGGGGGTTTAGCGATCCCTGGGGCCAACGTCCTGACTTTC
>TRBV7-6|-|TRBJ2-2|TRBD2
CASRRAGANTGELFF
TGTGCCAGCAGGCGAGCGGGAGCGAACACCGGGGAGCTGTTTTTT
>TRBV18|-|TRBJ1-1|-
CASSPTSGVGTEAFF
TGTGCCAGCTCACCAACGTCGGGGGTAGGCACTGAAGCTTTCTTT
>TRBV19|-|TRBJ2-7|TRBD1
CASSLRTGRYEQYF
TGTGCCAGTAGTTTAAGGACAGGGCGTTACGAGCAGTACTTC
>TRBV6-5|-|TRBJ1-2|TRBD1
CASSPGQGEFYGYTF
TGTGCCAGCAGTCCCGGACAGGGAGAATTCTATGGCTACACCTTC
>TRBV7-9|-|TRBJ1-2|-
CASSLDTYGYTF
TGTGCCAGCAGCTTAGACACCTATGGCTACACCTTC
>TRBV7-9|-|TRBJ2-3|TRBD1
CASSLSHGTGALRSDTQYF
TGTGCCAGCAGCTTATCTCACGGGACAGGGGCTTTGAGATCAGATACGCAGTATTTT
>TRBV5-1|-|TRBJ2-3|TRBD2
CASSLAGLARTDTQYF
TGCGCCAGCAGCTTGGCCGGACTAGCACGTACAGATACGCAGTATTTT
>TRBV5-1|once|TRBJ2-7|TRBD2
CASSLAGAGNYEQYF
TGCGCCAGCAGCTTGGCAGGAGCGGGGAATTACGAGCAGTACTTC